This TCR beta chain was captured by sequencing in a study of CD8 T cells in ankylosing spondylitis. General study points: Disease-linked clones had a CD8+ phenotype and relatively low frequency in peripheral blood. Reportedly, matched ankylosing spondylitis synovial fluid was significantly enriched for disease-linked clones. A subset of motif variants has previously been described in the synovial fluid and blood of reactive arthritis. In ankylosing spondylitis blood, a motif of seven to nine highly homologous TCR beta variants appeared characteristic.

Trimming shortened V by 0 bases and J by 0 bases, and 18 bases separated the two germline ends. The CDR3 runs to 18 residues. The germline V gene encodes CDR1 MNHEY and CDR2 SVGAGI. A quantitative 5'-RACE method, one with molecular barcodes, was used to make TCR beta libraries. Via MiXCR, TCRdb re-called the 5' RACE reads, giving one row per CDR3 protein. This table has some 840,000 distinct CDR3 sequences, approximately 12% appearing once. This clonotype was found a few times. Its specificity is unknown. The material sequenced was blood, either unsorted or a sorted T cell fraction (not recorded which). The chain uses TRBV6-5 and TRBJ2-7; D is perhaps TRBD2 (5 bases). The TCR comes from a male donor with ankylosing spondylitis. The CDR3 DNA is TGTGCCAGCAGTTACTCGACGGCCCTTGGCGGGCCCTCCTACGAGCAGTACTTC. Residues: CASSYSTALGGPSYEQYF.